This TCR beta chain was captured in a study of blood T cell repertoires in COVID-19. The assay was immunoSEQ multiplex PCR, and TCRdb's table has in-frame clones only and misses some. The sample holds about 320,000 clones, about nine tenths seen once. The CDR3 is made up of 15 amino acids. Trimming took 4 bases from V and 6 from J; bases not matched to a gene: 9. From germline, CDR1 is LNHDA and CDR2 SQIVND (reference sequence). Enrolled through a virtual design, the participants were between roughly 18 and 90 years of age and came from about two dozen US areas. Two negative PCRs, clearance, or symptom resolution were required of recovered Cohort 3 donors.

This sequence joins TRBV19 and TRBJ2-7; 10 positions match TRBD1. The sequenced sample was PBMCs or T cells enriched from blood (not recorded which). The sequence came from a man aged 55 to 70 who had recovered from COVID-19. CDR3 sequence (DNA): TGTGCCAGTAGTACAGGAGGACAGGGGGGGGTCGAGCAGTACTTC. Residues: CASSTGGQGGVEQYF.